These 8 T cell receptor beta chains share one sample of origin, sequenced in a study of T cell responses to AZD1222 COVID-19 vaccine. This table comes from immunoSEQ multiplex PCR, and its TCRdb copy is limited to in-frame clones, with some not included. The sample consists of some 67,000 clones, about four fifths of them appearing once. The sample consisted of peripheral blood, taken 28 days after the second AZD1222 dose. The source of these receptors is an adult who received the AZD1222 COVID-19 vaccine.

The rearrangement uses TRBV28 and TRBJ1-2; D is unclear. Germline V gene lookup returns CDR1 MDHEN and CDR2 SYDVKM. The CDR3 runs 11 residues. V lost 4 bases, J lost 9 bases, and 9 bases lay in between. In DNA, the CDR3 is TGTGCCAGCAGTTCTAGGCCCAGCTACACCTTC. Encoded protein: CASSSRPSYTF.

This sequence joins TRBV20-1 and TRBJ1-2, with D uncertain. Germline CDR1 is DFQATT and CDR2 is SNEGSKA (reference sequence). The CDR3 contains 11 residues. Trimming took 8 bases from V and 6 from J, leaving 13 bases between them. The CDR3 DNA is TGCAGTTTCCCTGTCCCGAATGGCTACACCTTC. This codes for CSFPVPNGYTF.

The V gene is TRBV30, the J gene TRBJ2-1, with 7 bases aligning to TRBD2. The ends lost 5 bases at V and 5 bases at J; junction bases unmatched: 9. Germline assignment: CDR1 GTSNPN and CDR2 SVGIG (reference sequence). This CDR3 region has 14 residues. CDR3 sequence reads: CAWAPGGRDNEQFF. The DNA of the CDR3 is TGTGCCTGGGCCCCGGGGGGTAGAGACAATGAGCAGTTCTTC.

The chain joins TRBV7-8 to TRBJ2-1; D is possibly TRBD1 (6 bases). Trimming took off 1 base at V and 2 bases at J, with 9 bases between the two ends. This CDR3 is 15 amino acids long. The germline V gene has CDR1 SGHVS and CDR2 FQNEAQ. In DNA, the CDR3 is TGTGCCAGCAGCTTAGTCAGGGGAACCTACAATGAGCAGTTCTTC. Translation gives CASSLVRGTYNEQFF.

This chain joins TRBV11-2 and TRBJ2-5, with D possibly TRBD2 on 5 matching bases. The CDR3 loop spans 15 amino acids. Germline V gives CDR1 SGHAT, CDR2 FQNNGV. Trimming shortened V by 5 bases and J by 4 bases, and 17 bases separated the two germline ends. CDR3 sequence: CASSPQSTSLETQYF. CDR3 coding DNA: TGTGCCAGCAGCCCCCAATCTACTAGTTTAGAGACCCAGTACTTC.

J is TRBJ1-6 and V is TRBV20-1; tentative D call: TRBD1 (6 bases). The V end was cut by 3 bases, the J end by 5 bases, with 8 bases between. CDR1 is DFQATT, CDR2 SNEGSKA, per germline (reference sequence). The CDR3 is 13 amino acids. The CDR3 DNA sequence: TGCAGTGCTAGTAGACAGGATAATTCACCCCTCCACTTT. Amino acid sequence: CSASRQDNSPLHF.

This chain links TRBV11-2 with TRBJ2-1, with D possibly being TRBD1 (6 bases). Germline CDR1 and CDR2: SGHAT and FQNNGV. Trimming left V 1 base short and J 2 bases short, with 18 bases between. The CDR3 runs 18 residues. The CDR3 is CASSLVGHHNSAYNEQFF. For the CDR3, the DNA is TGTGCCAGCAGCTTAGTGGGACACCATAACAGTGCCTACAATGAGCAGTTCTTC.

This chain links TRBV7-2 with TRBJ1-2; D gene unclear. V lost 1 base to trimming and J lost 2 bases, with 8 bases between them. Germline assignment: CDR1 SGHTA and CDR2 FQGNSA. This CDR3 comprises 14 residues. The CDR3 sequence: CASSLEGGNYGYTF. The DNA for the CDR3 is TGTGCCAGCAGCTTAGAGGGAGGGAACTATGGCTACACCTTC. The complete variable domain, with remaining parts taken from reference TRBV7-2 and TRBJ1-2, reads GAGVSQSPSNKVTEKGKDVELRCDPISGHTALYWYRQSLGQGLEFLIYFQGNSAPDKSGLPSDRFSAERTGGSVSTLTIQRTQQEDSAVYLCASSLEGGNYGYTFGSGTRLTVV.